This TCR beta chain originates from a study of resident and recirculating memory T cells in vitiligo. The protocol was immunoSEQ multiplex PCR, while the TCRdb copy is restricted to in-frame clones and leaves out a portion. The sample lists 70,000 to 75,000 clones; approximately 90% were seen once. This clone came up once. The sequenced sample was blood. The clonotype was recovered from a male donor with vitiligo.

The CDR3: CASSSGHLEAFF. The CDR3 nucleotides are TGTGCCAGCAGCTCTGGACACCTTGAAGCTTTCTTT. The chain joins TRBV11-2 to TRBJ1-1; the D gene is possibly TRBD1 (5 bases). There are 12 residues in the CDR3. Trimming took off 4 bases at V and 7 bases at J, with 10 bases between the two ends. Looked up from germline, CDR1 is SGHAT and CDR2 is FQNNGV.